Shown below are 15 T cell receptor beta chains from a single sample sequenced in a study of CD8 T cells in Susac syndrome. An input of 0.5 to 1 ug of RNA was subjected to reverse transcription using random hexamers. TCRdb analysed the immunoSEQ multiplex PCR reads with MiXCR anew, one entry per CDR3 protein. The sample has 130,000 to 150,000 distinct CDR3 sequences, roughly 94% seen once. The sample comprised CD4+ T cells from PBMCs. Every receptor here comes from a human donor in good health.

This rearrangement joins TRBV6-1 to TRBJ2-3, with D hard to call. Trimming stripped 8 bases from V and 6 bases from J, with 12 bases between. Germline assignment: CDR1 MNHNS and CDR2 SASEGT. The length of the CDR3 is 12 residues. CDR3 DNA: TGTGCCAGCTGTCCCCCCACGGATACGCAGTATTTT. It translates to CASCPPTDTQYF.

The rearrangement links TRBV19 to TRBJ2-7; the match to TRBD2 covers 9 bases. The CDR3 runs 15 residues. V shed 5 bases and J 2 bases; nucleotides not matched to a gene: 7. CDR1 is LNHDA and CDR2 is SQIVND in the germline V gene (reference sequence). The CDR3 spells CASSRSGSGPYEQYF. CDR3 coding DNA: TGTGCCAGTAGTCGTAGCGGGAGTGGACCCTACGAGCAGTACTTC.

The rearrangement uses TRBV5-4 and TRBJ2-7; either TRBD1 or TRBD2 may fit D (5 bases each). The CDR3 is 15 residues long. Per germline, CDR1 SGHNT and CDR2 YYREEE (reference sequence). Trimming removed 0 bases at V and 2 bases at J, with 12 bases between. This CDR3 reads CASSLVKGPAYEQYF. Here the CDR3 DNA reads TGTGCCAGCAGCTTGGTTAAGGGACCGGCCTACGAGCAGTACTTC.

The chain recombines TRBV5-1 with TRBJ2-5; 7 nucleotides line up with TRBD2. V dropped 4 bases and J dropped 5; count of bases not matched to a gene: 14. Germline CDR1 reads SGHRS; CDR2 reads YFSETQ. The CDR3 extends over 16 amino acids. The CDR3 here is CASSPYSGTLAETQYF. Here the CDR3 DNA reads TGCGCCAGCAGCCCGTACAGCGGGACGCTCGCGGAGACCCAGTACTTC.

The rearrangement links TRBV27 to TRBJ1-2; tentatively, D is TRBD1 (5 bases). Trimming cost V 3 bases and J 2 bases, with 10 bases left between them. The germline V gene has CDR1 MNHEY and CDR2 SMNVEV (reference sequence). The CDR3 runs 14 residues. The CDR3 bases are TGTGCCAGCAGTTTTTTGGGGGAAAACTATGGCTACACCTTC. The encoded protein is CASSFLGENYGYTF.

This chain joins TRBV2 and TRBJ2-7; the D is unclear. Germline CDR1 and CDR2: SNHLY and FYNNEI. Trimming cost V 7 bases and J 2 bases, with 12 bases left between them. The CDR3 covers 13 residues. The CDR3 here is CASTQDRAYEQYF. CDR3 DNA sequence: TGTGCCAGCACGCAAGACCGAGCCTACGAGCAGTACTTC.

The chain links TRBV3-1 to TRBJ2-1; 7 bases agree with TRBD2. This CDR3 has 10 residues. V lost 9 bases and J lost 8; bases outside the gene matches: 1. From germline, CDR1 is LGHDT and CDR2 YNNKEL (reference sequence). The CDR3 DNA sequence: TGTGCCAGGACTAGCCATGAGCAGTTCTTC. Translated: CARTSHEQFF.

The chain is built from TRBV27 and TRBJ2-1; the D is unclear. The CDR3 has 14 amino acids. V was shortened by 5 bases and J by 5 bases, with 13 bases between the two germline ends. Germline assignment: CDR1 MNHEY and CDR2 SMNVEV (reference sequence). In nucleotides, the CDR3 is TGTGCCAGCAGTCTACGATGGGAAAACAATGAGCAGTTCTTC. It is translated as CASSLRWENNEQFF.

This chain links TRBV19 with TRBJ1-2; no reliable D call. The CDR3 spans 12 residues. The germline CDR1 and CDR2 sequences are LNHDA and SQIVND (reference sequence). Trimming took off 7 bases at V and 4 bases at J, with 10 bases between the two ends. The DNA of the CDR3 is TGTGCCAGTATAAAAGACGGCTATGGCTACACCTTC. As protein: CASIKDGYGYTF. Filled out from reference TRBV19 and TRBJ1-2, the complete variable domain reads DGGITQSPKYLFRKEGQNVTLSCEQNLNHDAMYWYRQDPGQGLRLIYYSQIVNDFQKGDIAEGYSVSREKKESFPLTVTSAQKNPTAFYLCASIKDGYGYTFGSGTRLTVV.

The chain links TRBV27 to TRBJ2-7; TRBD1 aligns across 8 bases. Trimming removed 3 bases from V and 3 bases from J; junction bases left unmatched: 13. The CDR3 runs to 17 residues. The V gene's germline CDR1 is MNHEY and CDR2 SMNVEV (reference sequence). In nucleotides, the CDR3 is TGTGCCAGCAGTTTCTTCCGGACCCCCGGACAGGGCTACGAGCAGTACTTC. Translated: CASSFFRTPGQGYEQYF.

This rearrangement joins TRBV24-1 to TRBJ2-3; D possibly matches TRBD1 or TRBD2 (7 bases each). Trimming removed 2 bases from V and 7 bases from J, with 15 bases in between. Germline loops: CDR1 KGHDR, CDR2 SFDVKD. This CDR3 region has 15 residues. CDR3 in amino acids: CATSDSGTAGYTQYF. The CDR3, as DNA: TGTGCCACCAGTGATTCCGGGACAGCGGGGTATACGCAGTATTTT.

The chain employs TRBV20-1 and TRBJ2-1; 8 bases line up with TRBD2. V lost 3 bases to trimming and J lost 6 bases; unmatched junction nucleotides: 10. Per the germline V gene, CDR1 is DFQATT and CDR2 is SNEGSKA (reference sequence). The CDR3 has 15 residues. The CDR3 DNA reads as TGCAGTGCTAGGGTGAGGAGCGGGGGCTTCAATGAGCAGTTCTTC. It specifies CSARVRSGGFNEQFF.

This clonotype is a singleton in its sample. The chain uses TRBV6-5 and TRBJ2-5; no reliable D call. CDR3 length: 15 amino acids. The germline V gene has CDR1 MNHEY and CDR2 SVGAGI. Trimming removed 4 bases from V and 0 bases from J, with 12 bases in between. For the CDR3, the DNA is TGTGCCAGCAGTTCCTACTCAAGGTACCAAGAGACCCAGTACTTC. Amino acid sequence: CASSSYSRYQETQYF.

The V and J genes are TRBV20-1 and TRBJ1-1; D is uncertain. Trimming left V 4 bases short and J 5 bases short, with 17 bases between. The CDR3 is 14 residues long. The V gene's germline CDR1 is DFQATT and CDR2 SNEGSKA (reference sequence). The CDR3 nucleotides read TGCAGTGCTATAAAAGGACGATGGGAAACTGAAGCTTTCTTT. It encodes CSAIKGRWETEAFF.

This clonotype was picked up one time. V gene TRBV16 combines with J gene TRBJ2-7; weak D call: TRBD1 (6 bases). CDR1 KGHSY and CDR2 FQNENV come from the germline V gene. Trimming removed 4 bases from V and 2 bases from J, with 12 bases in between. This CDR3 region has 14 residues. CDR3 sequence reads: CASSLRGKPYEQYF. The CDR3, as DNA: TGTGCCAGCAGCCTCAGGGGAAAACCCTACGAGCAGTACTTC.